A selection of T cell receptor beta chains follows, all from one sample in a study of metastatic and nonmetastatic thyroid tumors. TCRdb re-processed the PCR reads through MiXCR. The repertoire includes some 93,000 clones, 10% to 15% of them detected once, and roughly 12% sits in the top ten. Sequenced: blood. These receptors were obtained from a female donor with papillary thyroid cancer or a benign thyroid nodule (not recorded which). Some clones in this sample may be carry-over from other donors' samples. The CDR3 runs from the conserved cysteine through the conserved F or W. Fields, in order: V gene, D gene, J gene, clone size, CDR3 DNA, CDR3 protein. A D gene is named only where the DNA matches it firmly. Expanded clones get a size class; other rows say once, few or many, or leave the size out.

v_gene: TRBV5-1; d_gene: .; j_gene: TRBJ2-3; abundance: many; CDR3nt: TGCGCCAGCAGCTTGCATCTCGGGGGCATCACAGATACGCAGTATTTT; CDR3aa: CASSLHLGGITDTQYF
v_gene: TRBV7-8; d_gene: .; j_gene: TRBJ1-1; abundance: many; CDR3nt: TGTGCCAGCAGCTTAACGGGAGGCACTGAAGCTTTCTTT; CDR3aa: CASSLTGGTEAFF
v_gene: TRBV10-3; d_gene: TRBD1; j_gene: TRBJ1-1; abundance: many; CDR3nt: TGTGCCAGCTCGGGACAGGAGAACACTGAAGCTTTCTTT; CDR3aa: CASSGQENTEAFF
v_gene: TRBV2; d_gene: .; j_gene: TRBJ1-6; abundance: many; CDR3nt: TGTGCCAGCAGAGGCCAGATTAATTCACCCCTCCACTTT; CDR3aa: CASRGQINSPLHF
v_gene: TRBV20-1; d_gene: .; j_gene: TRBJ1-2; abundance: many; CDR3nt: TGCAGTGCTCCCGGGGTTGACTATGGCTACACCTTC; CDR3aa: CSAPGVDYGYTF
v_gene: TRBV20-1; d_gene: TRBD1; j_gene: TRBJ1-6; abundance: many; CDR3nt: TGCAGTGCTAGAGAGGGACAGGGGTTAGGAGGCTCCTATAATTCACCCCTCCACTTT; CDR3aa: CSAREGQGLGGSYNSPLHF
v_gene: TRBV12-3/TRBV12-4; d_gene: .; j_gene: TRBJ2-1; abundance: many; CDR3nt: TGTGCCAGCACCTTGGATGGGAGCTCCTACAATGAGCAGTTCTTC; CDR3aa: CASTLDGSSYNEQFF
v_gene: TRBV18; d_gene: .; j_gene: TRBJ1-5; abundance: many; CDR3nt: TGTGCCAGCTCACCAGGAAATAGCAATCAGCCCCAGCATTTT; CDR3aa: CASSPGNSNQPQHF
v_gene: TRBV2; d_gene: .; j_gene: TRBJ1-1; abundance: many; CDR3nt: TGTGCCAGCAGTGAGGAGGTGAACACTGAAGCTTTCTTT; CDR3aa: CASSEEVNTEAFF
v_gene: TRBV7-2; d_gene: .; j_gene: TRBJ1-1; abundance: .; CDR3nt: TGTGCCAGCAGCCCCCAGGGAGGGCTACCTGAAGCTTTCTTT; CDR3aa: CASSPQGGLPEAFF
v_gene: TRBV19; d_gene: TRBD1; j_gene: TRBJ1-1; abundance: many; CDR3nt: TGTGCCAGTAGTATGACAGGGTCGAACACTGAAGCTTTCTTT; CDR3aa: CASSMTGSNTEAFF
v_gene: TRBV10-3; d_gene: .; j_gene: TRBJ2-7; abundance: many; CDR3nt: TGTGCCATCAGTGAAGCAGGACGGGGAGTGGGTGACGGCAGCTACGAGCAGTACTTC; CDR3aa: CAISEAGRGVGDGSYEQYF
v_gene: TRBV28; d_gene: .; j_gene: TRBJ1-1; abundance: many; CDR3nt: TGTGCCAGCAGTTTTCCGTCCCCCCTTAGGGGAAGCGGGGCCGGGGACACTGAAGCTTTCTTT; CDR3aa: CASSFPSPLRGSGAGDTEAFF
v_gene: TRBV12-3/TRBV12-4; d_gene: TRBD1; j_gene: TRBJ2-2; abundance: many; CDR3nt: TGTGCCAGCAGGCAGGGGGTTTCGACCGGGGAGCTGTTTTTT; CDR3aa: CASRQGVSTGELFF
v_gene: TRBV18; d_gene: .; j_gene: TRBJ1-2; abundance: many; CDR3nt: TGTGCCAGCTCACCCCAGGGTAACTATGGCTACACCTTC; CDR3aa: CASSPQGNYGYTF
v_gene: TRBV13; d_gene: TRBD2; j_gene: TRBJ2-7; abundance: many; CDR3nt: TGTGCCAGCAGCTTAGGGATCCTAGCGGGTGAGCAGTACTTC; CDR3aa: CASSLGILAGEQYF
v_gene: TRBV7-6; d_gene: .; j_gene: TRBJ2-2; abundance: .; CDR3nt: TGTGCCAGCAGCTTAGTAAATCCGGGGTCCGGGGAGCTGTTTTTT; CDR3aa: CASSLVNPGSGELFF
v_gene: TRBV7-3; d_gene: .; j_gene: TRBJ2-2; abundance: many; CDR3nt: TGTGCCAGCAGCGCCGGTGGGTCCGGGGAGCTGTTTTTT; CDR3aa: CASSAGGSGELFF
v_gene: TRBV4-1; d_gene: TRBD1; j_gene: TRBJ1-2; abundance: .; CDR3nt: TGCGCCAGCAGCCGCATCCCGGGACAGGGGGTGGGCTATGGCTACACCTTC; CDR3aa: CASSRIPGQGVGYGYTF
v_gene: TRBV20-1; d_gene: .; j_gene: TRBJ2-7; abundance: .; CDR3nt: TGCAGCACCTACATGGCCGGATGCTCCTACGAGCAGTACTTC; CDR3aa: CSTYMAGCSYEQYF
v_gene: TRBV3-1; d_gene: .; j_gene: TRBJ1-1; abundance: many; CDR3nt: TGTGCCAGCAGCCCCCCCACCCGGAACACTGAAGCTTTCTTT; CDR3aa: CASSPPTRNTEAFF
v_gene: TRBV5-1; d_gene: .; j_gene: TRBJ2-3; abundance: .; CDR3nt: TGCGCCAGCAGCTTGGGCGTAGCGACTAGCACAGATACGCAGTATTTT; CDR3aa: CASSLGVATSTDTQYF
v_gene: TRBV7-2; d_gene: TRBD1; j_gene: TRBJ2-7; abundance: many; CDR3nt: TGTGCCAGCAGCTTAGGGACAGGGGTCTACGAGCAGTACTTC; CDR3aa: CASSLGTGVYEQYF
v_gene: TRBV5-5; d_gene: TRBD1; j_gene: TRBJ2-5; abundance: many; CDR3nt: TGTGCCAGCAGCCTTTGGACAGGGCCCCAAGAGACCCAGTACTTC; CDR3aa: CASSLWTGPQETQYF
v_gene: TRBV19; d_gene: .; j_gene: TRBJ1-4; abundance: many; CDR3nt: TGTGCCACCAAAAGGGGACCAACTAATGAAAAACTGTTTTTT; CDR3aa: CATKRGPTNEKLFF
v_gene: TRBV5-1; d_gene: TRBD1; j_gene: TRBJ2-5; abundance: many; CDR3nt: TGCGCCAGCAAACGGACAGGGCAAGAGACCCAGTACTTC; CDR3aa: CASKRTGQETQYF
v_gene: TRBV6-1; d_gene: .; j_gene: TRBJ2-3; abundance: .; CDR3nt: TGTGCCAGCTCTGAGGGGAGAGGAGATACGCAGTATTTT; CDR3aa: CASSEGRGDTQYF
v_gene: TRBV15; d_gene: .; j_gene: TRBJ2-3; abundance: many; CDR3nt: TGTGCCACCAGCAGAGATCTATTGGGGGGGGGACAGAGCACAGATACGCAGTATTTT; CDR3aa: CATSRDLLGGGQSTDTQYF
v_gene: TRBV7-8; d_gene: TRBD2; j_gene: TRBJ2-7; abundance: .; CDR3nt: TGTGCCAGCAGACTTACTAGCGTGGTTAGCTCCTACGAGCAGTACTTC; CDR3aa: CASRLTSVVSSYEQYF